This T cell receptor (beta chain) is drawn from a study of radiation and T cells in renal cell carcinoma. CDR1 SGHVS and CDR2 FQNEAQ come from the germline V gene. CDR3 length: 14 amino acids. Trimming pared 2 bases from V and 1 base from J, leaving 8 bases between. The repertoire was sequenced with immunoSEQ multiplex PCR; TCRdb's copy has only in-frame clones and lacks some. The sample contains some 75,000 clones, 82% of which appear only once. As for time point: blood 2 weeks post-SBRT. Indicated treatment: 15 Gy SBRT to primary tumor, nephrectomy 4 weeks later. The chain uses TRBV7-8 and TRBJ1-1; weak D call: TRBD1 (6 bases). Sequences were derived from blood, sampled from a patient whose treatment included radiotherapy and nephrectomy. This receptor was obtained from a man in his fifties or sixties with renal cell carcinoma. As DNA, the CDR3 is TGTGCCAGCAGCTTAAGCAGGGGGAACACTGAAGCTTTCTTT. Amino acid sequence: CASSLSRGNTEAFF.